This TCR beta chain was documented in a study of cytomegalovirus exposure and HLA in healthy donors. J lost 2 bases, V lost 2 bases, and 13 bases had no gene match. The V gene's germline CDR1 is SGHRS and CDR2 YFSETQ. This CDR3 is built from 18 residues. General study results and limits: With later analysis, a missense DCLRE1C variant became linked to TCR beta V- and J-gene trimming. Relative to the 666-donor mean, N-insertions were reportedly fewer in an Asian-associated ancestry cluster in a later analysis.

Amplification used 60 Vbeta primers and 13 Jbeta primers. The data were produced by immunoSEQ multiplex PCR, yet TCRdb's version contains in-frame clones alone and is incomplete. The sample holds around 67,000 clones, 80% to 90% seen once. With regard to this clone: No antigen is known for it.

What was sequenced was PBMCs. V gene TRBV5-1 combines with J gene TRBJ2-1, with 7 bases fitting TRBD2. The receptor comes from a woman aged 25 to 39 in good health and CMV-seropositive. The CDR3 DNA is TGCGCCAGCAGCTTCTTACTCGAAAGACTAGCAGCCTACAATGAGCAGTTCTTC. Protein sequence: CASSFLLERLAAYNEQFF.